The 30 T cell receptor beta chains below all came from one sample that was sequenced in a study of blood T cells in healthy people across ages. A second PCR of about 7 to 12 cycles used a sample-barcoded 5' primer and a J-beta primer mix. TCRdb reprocessed the 5' RACE reads with MiXCR, giving one entry per CDR3 protein. The data contain about 1.8 million distinct CDR3 sequences, around half of them singletons. The sequencing input was blood. These TCRs come from a woman in her 40s in good health.

The chain has TRBV20-1 and TRBJ1-2, with 9 bases lining up with TRBD1. Germline-derived CDR1 and CDR2 are DFQATT and SNEGSKA (reference sequence). The CDR3 spans 14 residues. J gave up 6 bases and V 0 bases, and 5 bases lay outside the gene matches. The CDR3 coding sequence is TGCAGTGCTAGAGAAGGACAGGGGTGGGATGGCTACACCTTC. Translating gives CSAREGQGWDGYTF.

The rearrangement links TRBV4-2 to TRBJ2-3; weak D call: TRBD1 (5 bases). CDR3 size: 15 residues. Germline V gene data show CDR1 as LGHNA and CDR2 as YNFKEQ. The germline V and J ends were trimmed by 0 bases and 1 base, with 8 bases remaining between them. The CDR3 region has the DNA TGTGCCAGCAGCCAAGATGGACATCGCACAGATACGCAGTATTTT. Translating it yields CASSQDGHRTDTQYF.

V and J are TRBV7-2 and TRBJ1-1, with unresolved D. Looked up from germline, CDR1 is SGHTA and CDR2 is FQGNSA. Between the trimmed V and J ends, which lost 7 bases and 6 bases, there was a span of 18 bases. The CDR3 sequence is 14 residues long. As DNA, the CDR3 is TGTGCCAGCACCCTTAGCTGTGGAGGCCCTGAAGCTTTCTTT. Its protein product is CASTLSCGGPEAFF.

The V call is TRBV6-4, the J call TRBJ2-3, with 7 bases identical to TRBD2. Germline V gene data show CDR1 as MRHNA and CDR2 as SNTAGT. The CDR3 spans 14 residues. Trimming removed 6 bases from V and 1 base from J; junction bases left unmatched: 4. In DNA, the CDR3 is TGTGCCAGCAGACAGACTAGCCGCACAGATACGCAGTATTTT. This codes for CASRQTSRTDTQYF.

The V gene is TRBV24-1, the J gene TRBJ2-1; 7 positions agree with TRBD1. The V gene's germline CDR1 is KGHDR and CDR2 SFDVKD. Trimming cost V 6 bases and J 7 bases; bases outside gene matches: 2. The CDR3 length is 12 residues. CDR3 loop: CATSYRGNEQFF. CDR3 coding DNA: TGTGCCACCAGTTACAGGGGTAATGAGCAGTTCTTC.

This clonotype showed up just a few times. The V call is TRBV28, the J call TRBJ2-1, with unresolved D. The germline CDR1 and CDR2 sequences are MDHEN and SYDVKM. The CDR3 covers 16 residues. The ends were cut back, 3 bases at V and 9 bases at J, with 21 bases in the middle. The CDR3 DNA follows: TGTGCCAGCAGTTTCCCGGCCGCTGCCCAGATGGGTGAGCAGTTCTTC. Translated: CASSFPAAAQMGEQFF.

The J gene is TRBJ1-2, the V gene TRBV20-1; D perhaps matches TRBD1 (5 bases). The CDR3 consists of 16 residues. The germline V and J ends were trimmed by 6 bases and 5 bases, with 25 bases remaining between them. CDR1 DFQATT and CDR2 SNEGSKA come from the germline V gene (reference sequence). The DNA of the CDR3 is TGCAGTGCCGTTTACGTGGGGGAAGAGCTAGGTTATGGCTACACCTTC. Translation: CSAVYVGEELGYGYTF.

This clonotype is a singleton in its sample. A much bigger clone sits one base away, suggesting this may be a read error. The CDR3 spells CASNFLSGQETQYF. CDR3 nucleotides: TGTGCCAGCAACTTTTTAAGCGGACAAGAGACCCAGTACTTC. This chain uses TRBV7-9 with TRBJ2-5; weak D call: TRBD2 (5 bases). Trimming took off 7 bases at V and 2 bases at J, with 14 bases between the two ends. The CDR3 is made up of 14 amino acids. Germline V gene sequence: CDR1 SEHNR, CDR2 FQNEAQ (reference sequence).

The table lists this clonotype with a few counts. This chain joins TRBV5-6 and TRBJ1-2, with a weak D call TRBD1 (5 bases). Trimming stripped 3 bases from V and 6 bases from J, with 9 bases between. CDR1 and CDR2 (germline): SGHDT, YYEEEE. This CDR3 has 12 amino acids. This chain's CDR3 is CASSWDFNGYTF. CDR3 DNA sequence: TGTGCCAGCAGCTGGGACTTCAATGGCTACACCTTC.

This clonotype has a single count. Germline is not matched at one junction end, which may reflect a read error. This sequence joins TRBV6-5 and TRBJ2-7, with D perhaps TRBD1 or TRBD2 (5 bases each). Per germline, CDR1 MNHEY and CDR2 SVGAGI. The CDR3 runs to 14 residues. The CDR3 is CVSSYGSWGYEQYF. The DNA for the CDR3 is TGTGTCAGCAGTTATGGTAGCTGGGGGTACGAGCAGTACTTC.

J is TRBJ2-3 and V is TRBV14; D uncertain. Trimming took 1 base from V and 3 from J, leaving 14 bases between them. Germline assignment: CDR1 SGHDN and CDR2 FVKESK. The CDR3 has 16 amino acids. In DNA, the CDR3 is TGTGCCAGCAGCCAAGCGGGCGGCAGTAAAACAGATACGCAGTATTTT. Translating gives CASSQAGGSKTDTQYF.

This clonotype was seen at least ten times. The J gene is TRBJ2-5, the V gene TRBV7-2; D possibly corresponds to TRBD2 (5 bases). V was cut by 6 bases and J by 4 bases, with 9 bases left in between. Looked up from germline, CDR1 is SGHTA and CDR2 is FQGNSA. This CDR3 region has 12 residues. The CDR3 DNA reads as TGTGCCAGCAGTTGGGAGCGAGAGACCCAGTACTTC. Translating it yields CASSWERETQYF.

The chain has TRBV29-1 and TRBJ2-7, with D possibly TRBD2 on 6 matching bases. CDR1 is SQVTM, CDR2 ANQGSEA, per germline. Trimming took off 4 bases at V and 0 bases at J, with 13 bases between the two ends. The CDR3 has 14 residues. The CDR3 DNA reads TGCAGCGTTGTTTTCGGGAGTCACTCCTACGAGCAGTACTTC. The encoded protein is CSVVFGSHSYEQYF.

The genes are TRBV12-3 or TRBV12-4 and TRBJ2-7; 9 nucleotides agree with TRBD1. The CDR3 sequence is 14 residues long. The J segment lost 11 bases and the V segment lost 6 bases, leaving 14 bases of the junction unmatched. In DNA form, the CDR3 reads TGTGCCAGCAGCCTCAGACAGGGGGGTAATACGGAGTACTTC. Amino acid sequence: CASSLRQGGNTEYF.

This clonotype has only a few counts. The gene calls are TRBV6-5 and TRBJ1-2; 10 nucleotides agree with TRBD1. The CDR3 is made up of 13 amino acids. Germline values: CDR1 MNHEY, CDR2 SVGAGI. Trimming at V came to 10 bases and at J to 4 bases, leaving 6 bases not matched to a gene. The CDR3 nucleotides read TGTGCCACCTGGGACAGGGGTATCTATGGCTACACCTTC. Translated, it gives CATWDRGIYGYTF.

This clonotype showed up just a few times. The chain uses TRBV7-2 and TRBJ1-2; D is ambiguous. The CDR3 contains 14 residues. Trimming took off 2 bases at V and 6 bases at J, with 13 bases between the two ends. CDR1 and CDR2 (germline): SGHTA, FQGNSA. The CDR3 DNA reads as TGTGCCAGCAGCTTATCCGTCCAGGCGGATGGCTACACCTTC. Its translation is CASSLSVQADGYTF.

This chain joins TRBV6-1 and TRBJ2-1; D remains unclear. Trimming removed 4 bases from V and 0 bases from J, with 13 bases in between. CDR3 length equals 16 residues. CDR1 is MNHNS and CDR2 is SASEGT in the germline V gene. CDR3 sequence reads: CASSVLDSSSYNEQFF. The CDR3 DNA sequence: TGTGCCAGCAGTGTCCTAGACTCGAGCTCCTACAATGAGCAGTTCTTC.

V is TRBV20-1 and J is TRBJ2-1, with D perhaps TRBD1 (7 bases). Germline values: CDR1 DFQATT, CDR2 SNEGSKA (reference sequence). The V and J ends lost 2 bases and 3 bases respectively, with 14 bases between them. There are 15 residues in the CDR3. The CDR3 bases are TGCAGTGCTAGAAGCCGCGGGACAGACTACAATGAGCAGTTCTTC. Translation: CSARSRGTDYNEQFF.

This clonotype was seen only a few times. The rearrangement links TRBV6-5 to TRBJ1-2; a possible D gene is TRBD1 (5 bases). Trimming shortened V by 6 bases and J by 8 bases, and 19 bases separated the two germline ends. CDR1 is MNHEY, CDR2 SVGAGI, per germline. The CDR3 extends over 14 amino acids. In DNA form, the CDR3 reads TGTGCCAGCAGACTCCCAGGGAGGAAATACGGCTACACCTTC. It encodes CASRLPGRKYGYTF.

This rearrangement joins TRBV6-2 or TRBV6-3 to TRBJ2-7; D possibly corresponds to TRBD1 (5 bases). The CDR3 is 12 amino acids. CDR1 is MNHEY and CDR2 is SVGEGT in the germline V gene. V lost 7 bases and J lost 4, with 11 bases in between. CDR3 loop: CASITPGYEQYF. In DNA form, the CDR3 reads TGTGCCAGCATCACTCCAGGGTACGAGCAGTACTTC.

The V call is TRBV18, the J call TRBJ2-4; no clear D. The CDR3 runs to 15 residues. Trimming stripped 0 bases from V and 4 bases from J, with 10 bases between. CDR1 and CDR2 (germline): KGHSH, LQKENI. CDR3 protein: CASSPPTEIKNIQYF. DNA of the CDR3: TGTGCCAGCTCACCACCGACGGAGATAAAAAACATTCAGTACTTC.

On this clonotype itself: Germline and junction disagree at one end, which may indicate a read error. The chain uses TRBV10-3 and TRBJ2-3; D perhaps matches TRBD1 (7 bases). This CDR3 contains 14 residues. From germline, CDR1 is ENHRY and CDR2 SYGVKD. CDR3: CAIRGAFSTDTRYF. The DNA of the CDR3 is TGTGCTATCAGGGGGGCATTCTCCACAGATACGCGGTATTTT.

As concerns this clonotype: At one boundary the junction diverges from the germline segment, which might be a read error. The chain employs TRBV7-2 and TRBJ2-3; D is uncertain. This CDR3 is built from 18 residues. Per germline, CDR1 SGHTA and CDR2 FQGNSA. The CDR3 bases are TGTGCCAGCATCTTAGCAGGAACGGGCCGACCCTCCACAGATACGCAGTATTTT. It codes for CASILAGTGRPSTDTQYF. Looking up the rest from reference TRBV7-2 and TRBJ2-3 gives the full variable domain: GAGVSQSPSNKVTEKGKDVELRCDPISGHTALYWYRQSLGQGLEFLIYFQGNSAPDKSGLPSDRFSAERTGGSVSTLTIQRTQQEDSAVYLCASILAGTGRPSTDTQYFGPGTRLTVL.

In nucleotides, the CDR3 is TGTGCCAGCAGCACGACCGGGACTAGCGGGGAGAATGAGCAGTTCTTC. It specifies CASSTTGTSGENEQFF. J is TRBJ2-1 and V is TRBV7-9; 13 bases match TRBD2. V shed 5 bases and J 7 bases; nucleotides not matched to a gene: 8. The germline gives CDR1 SEHNR, CDR2 FQNEAQ (reference sequence). The CDR3 runs 16 residues. Looking up the rest from reference TRBV7-9 and TRBJ2-1 gives the full variable domain: DTGVSQNPRHKITKRGQNVTFRCDPISEHNRLYWYRQTLGQGPEFLTYFQNEAQLEKSRLLSDRFSAERPKGSFSTLEIQRTEQGDSAMYLCASSTTGTSGENEQFFGPGTRLTVL.

This clonotype occurred a few times. The J gene is TRBJ1-6, the V gene TRBV3-1; a weak D match, TRBD1 (6 bases). V gave up 7 bases and J gave up 6 bases, with 10 bases separating them. Germline CDR1 is LGHDT and CDR2 is YNNKEL (reference sequence). CDR3 length: 13 residues. CDR3 nucleotide sequence: TGTGCCAGCAAGGCAGGGGTTAATTCACCCCTCCACTTT. Translation gives CASKAGVNSPLHF.

As regards this clonotype: Germline and junction disagree at one end, which may indicate a read error. The gene calls are TRBV27 and TRBJ2-5; TRBD2 aligns across 7 bases. Matching the DNA end better, TRBJ2-7 makes the J call doubtful. Germline V lookup: CDR1 MNHEY, CDR2 SMNVEV (reference sequence). The CDR3 contains 17 residues. CDR3 in DNA: TGTGCCAGCGGTTTAAAAGCGACGCGGGGGAGCCCCTACGAGCAGTACTTC. Amino acid sequence: CASGLKATRGSPYEQYF.

The chain is built from TRBV5-1 and TRBJ2-4; D is possibly TRBD2 (5 bases). The last part of the DNA fits TRBJ2-7 better; the J call may be wrong. Germline-derived CDR1 and CDR2 are SGHRS and YFSETQ. CDR3 length: 14 residues. CDR3 DNA: TGCGCCAGCAGCTTGGGGGAGCATGGGTACGAGCAGTACTTC. Protein sequence: CASSLGEHGYEQYF.

This rearrangement joins TRBV6-1 to TRBJ1-5; the match to TRBD1 covers 9 bases. Germline-derived CDR1 and CDR2 are MNHNS and SASEGT. With 6 bases clipped from V and 4 bases from J, the junction kept 7 bases outside the gene matches. The CDR3 consists of 15 residues. The CDR3 is CASRGDRASNQPQHF. CDR3 DNA sequence: TGTGCCAGCAGGGGGGACAGGGCTTCGAATCAGCCCCAGCATTTT.

The CDR3, as DNA: TGTGCCAGCAGCTTAGGAGGAGGCCTCTCCTACAATGAGCAGTTCTTC. Its translation: CASSLGGGLSYNEQFF. J is TRBJ2-1 and V is TRBV7-8, with D tentatively TRBD2 (5 bases). This CDR3 region has 16 residues. The V end lost 1 base, the J end lost 0 bases, and 10 bases lay between the germline ends. Germline V gene sequence: CDR1 SGHVS, CDR2 FQNEAQ. The full variable domain, with the rest looked up from reference TRBV7-8 and TRBJ2-1, is GAGVSQSPRYKVAKRGQDVALRCDPISGHVSLFWYQQALGQGPEFLTYFQNEAQLDKSGLPSDRFFAERPEGSVSTLKIQRTQQEDSAVYLCASSLGGGLSYNEQFFGPGTRLTVL.

This chain links TRBV20-1 with TRBJ1-4; D gene unclear. This CDR3 contains 16 residues. The V gene's germline CDR1 is DFQATT and CDR2 SNEGSKA (reference sequence). V shed 1 base and J shed 4 bases, with 16 bases lying between them. The CDR3 sequence: CSARAALRRNNEKLFF. CDR3 nucleotides: TGCAGTGCTAGAGCCGCCCTCCGGAGAAATAATGAAAAACTGTTTTTT.